The T cell receptor beta chain under discussion was sequenced for a study of Ad26.COV2.S vaccination and SARS-CoV-2 variants. The study, taken as a whole, reports: Possible underestimation of total T cell responses by the TCR breadth and depth analyses was noted. Following vaccination, spike-specific CD8+ and CD4+ T cell responses reportedly exhibited substantial breadth. Recipients of vaccine and of placebo showed similar breadth of their non-spike TCR repertoires.

The treatment: roughly 19 received Ad26.COV2.S at low or high dose, single or two shots; 5 received placebo; per-sample allocation not given. Collection of the samples took place on day 63 after the first injection of vaccine or placebo. As concerns this clone: Its antigen is not identified.

Trimming shortened V by 6 bases and J by 2 bases, and 13 bases separated the two germline ends. The CDR3 consists of 14 residues. Germline values: CDR1 SGHTA, CDR2 FQGNSA. Some clones are missing from TCRdb's copy, which holds only in-frame ones; the method was immunoSEQ multiplex PCR. The repertoire has roughly 420,000 clones, 88% of them found once; the top ten carry 3.5% to 4%. J is TRBJ1-2 and V is TRBV7-2; D perhaps matches TRBD1 (6 bases). The specimen was peripheral blood, collected in a trial of Ad26.COV2.S vaccine versus placebo. The clonotype was recovered from a person aged 18 to 65 who received the Ad26.COV2.S COVID-19 vaccine or a placebo. This chain's CDR3 is CASSSPRGNYGYTF. CDR3 nucleotides: TGTGCCAGCAGTTCACCGAGGGGGAACTATGGCTACACCTTC.